This record covers a single T cell receptor beta chain. This clone was seen a single time. Its antigen is unknown. No quality values exist for individual bases; no much larger clone is one base distant. Library construction relied on the immunoSEQ multiplex PCR assay. A mixture of 60 forward primers for TCR Vbeta segments and 13 reverse primers for TCR Jbeta segments was used in the multiplex PCR. The CDR3 region of rearranged TCR beta genes was amplified from genomic DNA by a multiplex PCR assay. Amplified TCR beta libraries were sequenced as 87-base-pair reads on the Illumina HiSeq System. Per the original workflow: A later analysis counted about 80 million unique TCR beta chains across the approximately 700 repertoires, and some 11 million of these chains were shared by at least two donors. Raw reads were error-corrected and collapsed into unique sequences with a nearest-neighbor algorithm that merged closely related sequences to remove PCR and sequencing errors. CDR3 sequences were aligned to IMGT reference sequences to assign V, D and J gene segments. Each retained sequence needed at least a six-nucleotide match to both a V gene segment and a J gene segment. Rearrangements were called productive when the CDR3 lacked stop codons and stayed in frame with V and J; all others were non-productive. Following IMGT convention, CDR3 was defined as the stretch from the second conserved V-encoded cysteine to the conserved J-encoded phenylalanine. The earlier analysis of about 620 of the donors excluded sequences that lacked an unambiguous match to a single V gene segment. An earlier analysis of a few hundred of the donors called V segments functional above 56.7% productive rearrangements and segregating when the between-donor standard deviation exceeded 5%. To diagnose cytomegalovirus status from the catalog of TCR beta chain sequences, a statistical classification framework was built. In a later analysis, TCR nucleotide sequences were compared against IMGT/GENE-DB human TR gene sequences so that V and J genes could be assigned. The TCRdist pipeline was used in a later analysis to assign CDR3 sequences and most-parsimonious VDJ recombination scenarios. A later analysis defined each TCR beta chain by its CDR3 amino acid sequence plus V-gene family, and excluded reads lacking a unique V-gene family. In a later analysis, 450 to 600 highly shared, low-generation-probability nucleotide sequences were removed to address suspected cross-contamination and a sequencing artifact. A later analysis calculated a clonal expansion index for each public chain from normalized within-repertoire ranks of inferred template counts. In a later analysis, generation probabilities were computed with a VDJ recombination model fitted to out-of-frame rearrangements, and the resulting probabilities were checked against IGoR. In a later analysis, TCR-TCR, TCR-HLA and TCR-CMV co-occurrence was scored with hypergeometric tests, and a repertoire-size bias correction was applied to TCR pairs. False discovery rates were estimated in a later analysis by permuting HLA or CMV assignments 20 times. In a later analysis, co-occurring TCRs were grouped using DBSCAN, and TCRdist sequence similarity was added for clustering within HLA-allele-positive subsets. Repertoires with fewer than 30,000 or more than 120,000 public chains were left out of co-occurrence clustering, as were about 5 repertoires with anomalous nucleotide sharing. The immuneACCESS repertoire file appears here via TCRdb, limited to in-frame rearrangements. These files lack a portion of the clones; in checked studies, under half of the deficit traces to unresolved V genes, and the cause of the others is not known. The D gene and trimming were derived from the DNA, and the V and J assignments and clone size from that table. The sample records 100,000 to 150,000 clones, around three quarters of which are singletons. The ten largest make up 1.2% of the sample.

The cohort comprised 670 or so healthy bone marrow donors. Cohort members were all nominally healthy when sampled, although unrecorded immune exposures were likely present. The donor tested CMV seronegative and was one of the 352 seronegative cohort members. A peripheral blood sample was collected from each donor, and TCR beta sequencing was performed on peripheral blood mononuclear cells. Genomic DNA extraction from the blood cell samples was performed with the Qiagen DNeasy Blood Extraction Kit. The data were obtained in a study of cytomegalovirus exposure and HLA in healthy donors (dated by TCRdb to about 2017). Regarding the research as a whole: An earlier analysis of roughly 500 of the donors reported 276 Gb of sequence data and roughly 120 million unique TCR beta sequences obtained from about 170 million T cells. An early release that covered roughly 600 HLA-typed donors contained 300 to 350 gigabases of sequencing data and 80 million or so unique TCR sequences. The genetic ancestry cluster associated with self-reported Caucasian donors included around 76% of the roughly 400 genotyped donors. The study aimed to test whether signatures of past pathogen exposure could be identified by cataloging public T cell receptors. The T cell repertoires of under 700 subjects were profiled by immunosequencing and related to cytomegalovirus serostatus. A separate validation cohort of roughly 130 different subjects was used in addition to the 666-subject first cohort. High-throughput TCR immunosequencing, statistical association of individual TCRs with disease status, and machine learning were combined to predict cytomegalovirus infection status. A later analysis re-analyzed previously published TCR beta repertoires from 666 donors and added high-resolution HLA genotyping to study TCR occurrence patterns. Rather than using new phenotypic data, the later analysis identified candidate immune exposures from TCR beta sequences and from how often those sequences occurred across donors. An earlier analysis of 587 of the donors used high-throughput TCR beta sequencing to judge whether each TCR beta V gene segment behaved as functional or pseudogenic. Donor age, sex, ethnicity and CMV serostatus were compiled together with the repertoire data. Genome-wide SNP genotypes for about three fifths of the 666 donors were used in a later genetic analysis, which treated that subset as a discovery cohort. All discovery cohort repertoires had been generated on a single sequencing platform. HLA typing covered class I and class II loci at four-digit resolution. Typing coverage varied by locus: about 629-630 donors for A, B, C, DRB1 and DQB1; roughly 560 for DQA1; around 570 for DPA1; about 450 for DPB1. Because of strong linkage in the cohort, 5 or 6 DR-DQ haplotypes were treated as single units for association and clustering. Among 300 to 500 genotyped donors of the cohort, an average of roughly 230,000 unique TCR beta nucleotide sequences was sequenced per donor, of which 15% to 20% were non-productive. Results and caveats for the whole study, not just this receptor: Sequencing depth was assumed to be roughly uniform across donors in the presence/absence analyses, though that assumption may not hold. A further reported finding was that TCR beta sequences accurately predicted the HLA-A and HLA-B alleles for most subjects in the first cohort. Correlated functional status among segregating V segments might reflect linkage disequilibrium, but an unknown experimental factor could not be ruled out. In a later analysis, TCR association rates were found to vary across HLA loci, with the most associated TCRs seen for DRB1 alleles and the fewest for HLA-C alleles. The classifier was reported to diagnose cytomegalovirus status with high specificity and sensitivity in both the original cohort and the validation cohort. A total of around 150 TCR beta chains were listed by the study as associated with cytomegalovirus. The sequencing pipeline was judged likely to have produced a cluster of highly shared sequence variants as a technical artifact. V-gene and J-gene trimming of TCR beta chains was associated with a missense DCLRE1C variant in a later genetic analysis, and the association was replicated in an independent cohort. Because HLA typing was unavailable for some donors at each locus, only the typed subset was used in association tests. According to a later analysis, most CMV-associated TCR beta chains appeared to be HLA-restricted, and the HLA associations seemed to be driven largely by CMV exposure. Approximately 18 rarely observed V segments, including chromosome 9 orphons, were excluded from the earlier analysis of 550 to 700 of the donors because counts were too low. In an earlier analysis of several hundred of the donors, most TCR beta V segments were observed in productive rearrangements about 87% or about 30% of the time, broadly matching IMGT annotations. The only immune exposure information available for the cohort was CMV serostatus. The cohort was sequenced for TCR beta chains only, and without alpha or paired-chain data the features that could be detected were limited. According to a later genetic analysis, donors in an Asian-associated ancestry cluster had fewer N-insertions in productive TCRs than the approximately 710-donor mean. Most TCR sequences were observed very rarely across donors, whereas some public TCRs were present in many individuals. In vitro tests confirmed that a few of the cytomegalovirus-associated TCR beta chains recognize cytomegalovirus antigens. Some IMGT-functional V segments, including TRBV6-2 and TRBV6-3, could not be distinguished by the 87-base-pair reads and were therefore excluded. Strong co-occurrence of HLA alleles, especially DR and DQ, made assigning TCR associations to individual alleles difficult. Specific HLA alleles were associated with over 15,000 TCR beta sequences at a false discovery rate of 0.05 in a later analysis. In a later analysis, several top co-occurrence clusters were reported to appear linked to parvovirus B19, influenza, CMV and Epstein-Barr virus. A later analysis found that HLA-associated TCR beta chains were more clonally expanded and had lower generation probabilities than equally common non-associated chains. The authors suggested that the approach could potentially be generalized to other disease states and immunological phenotypes.

The CDR3, from cysteine to phenylalanine, totals 14 residues. Solely the CDR3 DNA is kept, with 42 bases framed from the first base. The V end loses 4 bases and the J end loses 0 bases, and a stretch of 10 bases separates them. CDR1 and CDR2 were assigned from the germline V gene as SGHVS and FQNEAQ. This clonotype was sampled from a female donor in good health and CMV-seronegative. Recombination joined TRBV7-8 with TRBJ2-7; the D region possibly corresponds to TRBD1 (5 bases align). Sequencing used PBMCs. The nucleotide sequence reads as follows: TGTGCCAGCAGCTCCCGCAGGGACTCCTACGAGCAGTACTTC. Protein translation: CASSSRRDSYEQYF. The entire variable domain, with the stretches around the CDR3 drawn from the reference TRBV7-8 and TRBJ2-7 proteins, is GAGVSQSPRYKVAKRGQDVALRCDPISGHVSLFWYQQALGQGPEFLTYFQNEAQLDKSGLPSDRFFAERPEGSVSTLKIQRTQQEDSAVYLCASSSRRDSYEQYFGPGTRLTVT.